This T cell receptor beta chain appears in the sequencing data of a study of blood T cell repertoires in COVID-19. Produced via immunoSEQ multiplex PCR; TCRdb's table is partial and in-frame only. The sample comprises some 300,000 clones, just under 90% of which are singletons, and over 5.5% rests with the top ten. The CDR3 sequence is 13 residues long. Looked up from germline, CDR1 is LGHNT and CDR2 is FRNRAP. Trimming left V 6 bases short and J 2 bases short, with 5 bases between. The chain employs TRBV12-5 and TRBJ1-6; possibly TRBD1 for D (5 bases). Sequenced material: peripheral blood. The sequence came from a woman between 50 and 59 years old with COVID-19, enrolled during active disease. The CDR3 spells CASGDTYNSPLHF. The CDR3 bases are TGTGCTAGTGGGGACACCTATAATTCACCCCTCCACTTT.